Detailed here is one T cell receptor beta chain. The antigen remains undetermined. CDR3 length equals 12 residues. Trimming removed 4 bases from V and 5 bases from J, with 9 bases in between. Germline V gene lookup returns CDR1 MGHDK and CDR2 SYGVNS. The data belong to a study of cytomegalovirus exposure and HLA in healthy donors. Study details: Early released data comprised about 84 million unique TCRs from HLA-typed donors. Overall study findings and caveats: A few V segments could not be told apart, such as TRBV6-2 and TRBV6-3, and were left out. An apparent linkage of common viral pathogens to several of the most significant clusters emerged in a later analysis.

Primers included in the PCR were 60 Vbeta and 13 Jbeta primers. TCRdb's table, derived via immunoSEQ multiplex PCR, lists solely in-frame clones and lacks some. The data show 150,000 to 180,000 clones, about 80% seen once. The clonotype originates from a man aged 25 to 45 in good health and CMV-seropositive. The sequencing sample was made of PBMCs. This chain uses TRBV25-1 with TRBJ2-7; D is perhaps TRBD2 (5 bases). The CDR3 region is CASSAGRHEQYF. In DNA, the CDR3 is TGTGCCAGCAGTGCGGGAAGGCACGAGCAGTACTTC.